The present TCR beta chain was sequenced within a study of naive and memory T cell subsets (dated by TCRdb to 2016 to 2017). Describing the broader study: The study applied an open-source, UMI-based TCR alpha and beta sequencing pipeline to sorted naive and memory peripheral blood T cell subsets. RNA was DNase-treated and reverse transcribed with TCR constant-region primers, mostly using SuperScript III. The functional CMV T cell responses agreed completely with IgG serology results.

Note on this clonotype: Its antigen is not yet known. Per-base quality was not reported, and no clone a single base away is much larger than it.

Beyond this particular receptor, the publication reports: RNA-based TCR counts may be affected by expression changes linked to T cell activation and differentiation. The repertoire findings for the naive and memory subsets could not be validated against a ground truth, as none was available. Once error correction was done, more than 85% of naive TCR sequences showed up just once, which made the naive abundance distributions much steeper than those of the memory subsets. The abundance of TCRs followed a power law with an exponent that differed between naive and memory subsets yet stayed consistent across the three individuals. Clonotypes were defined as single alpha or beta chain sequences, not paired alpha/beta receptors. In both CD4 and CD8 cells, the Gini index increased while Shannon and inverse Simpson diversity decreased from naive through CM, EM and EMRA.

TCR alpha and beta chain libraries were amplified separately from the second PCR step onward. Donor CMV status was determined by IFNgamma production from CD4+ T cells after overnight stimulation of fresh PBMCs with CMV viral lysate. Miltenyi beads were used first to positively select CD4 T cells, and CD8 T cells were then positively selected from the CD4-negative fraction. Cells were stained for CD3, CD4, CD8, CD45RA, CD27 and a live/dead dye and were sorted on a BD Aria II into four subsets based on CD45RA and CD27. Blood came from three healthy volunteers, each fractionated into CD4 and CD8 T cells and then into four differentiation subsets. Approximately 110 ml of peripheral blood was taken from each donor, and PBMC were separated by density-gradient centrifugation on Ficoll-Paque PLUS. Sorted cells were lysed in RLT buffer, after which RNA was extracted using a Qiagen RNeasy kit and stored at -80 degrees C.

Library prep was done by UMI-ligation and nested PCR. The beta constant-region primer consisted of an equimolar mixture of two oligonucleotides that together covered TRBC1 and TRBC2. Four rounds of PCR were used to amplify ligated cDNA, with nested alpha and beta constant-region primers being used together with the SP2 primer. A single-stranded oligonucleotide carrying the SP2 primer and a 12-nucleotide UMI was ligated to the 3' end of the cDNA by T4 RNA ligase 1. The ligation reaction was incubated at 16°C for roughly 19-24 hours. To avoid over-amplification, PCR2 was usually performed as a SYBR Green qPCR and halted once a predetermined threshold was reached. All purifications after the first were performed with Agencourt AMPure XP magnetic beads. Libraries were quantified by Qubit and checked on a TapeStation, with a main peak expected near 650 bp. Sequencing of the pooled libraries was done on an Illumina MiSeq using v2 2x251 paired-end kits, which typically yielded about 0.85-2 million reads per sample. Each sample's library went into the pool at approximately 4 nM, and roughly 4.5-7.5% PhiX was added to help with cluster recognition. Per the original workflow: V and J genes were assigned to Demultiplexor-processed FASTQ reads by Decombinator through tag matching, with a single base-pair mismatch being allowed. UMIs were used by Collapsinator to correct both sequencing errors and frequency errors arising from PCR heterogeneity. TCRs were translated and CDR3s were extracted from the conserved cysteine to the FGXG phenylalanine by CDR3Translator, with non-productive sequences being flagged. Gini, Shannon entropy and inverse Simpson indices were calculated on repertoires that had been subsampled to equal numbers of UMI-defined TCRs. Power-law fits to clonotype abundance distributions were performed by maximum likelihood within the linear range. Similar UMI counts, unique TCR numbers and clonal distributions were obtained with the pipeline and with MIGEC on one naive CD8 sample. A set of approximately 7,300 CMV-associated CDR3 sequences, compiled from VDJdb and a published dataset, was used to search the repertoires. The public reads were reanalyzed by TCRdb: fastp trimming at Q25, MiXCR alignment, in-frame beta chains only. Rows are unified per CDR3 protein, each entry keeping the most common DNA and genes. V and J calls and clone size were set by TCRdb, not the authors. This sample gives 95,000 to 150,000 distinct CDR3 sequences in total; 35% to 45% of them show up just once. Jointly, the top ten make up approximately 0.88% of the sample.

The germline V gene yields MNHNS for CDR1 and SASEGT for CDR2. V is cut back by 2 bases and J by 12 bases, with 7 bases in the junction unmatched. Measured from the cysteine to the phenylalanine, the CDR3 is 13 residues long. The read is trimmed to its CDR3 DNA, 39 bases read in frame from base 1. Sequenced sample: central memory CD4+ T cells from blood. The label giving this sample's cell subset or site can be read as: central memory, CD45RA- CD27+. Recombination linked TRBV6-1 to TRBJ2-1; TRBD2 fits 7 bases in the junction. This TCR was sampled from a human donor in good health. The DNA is TGTGCCAGCAGTGAACTGGCGGGAGTCACGCAGTTCTTC. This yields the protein CASSELAGVTQFF.